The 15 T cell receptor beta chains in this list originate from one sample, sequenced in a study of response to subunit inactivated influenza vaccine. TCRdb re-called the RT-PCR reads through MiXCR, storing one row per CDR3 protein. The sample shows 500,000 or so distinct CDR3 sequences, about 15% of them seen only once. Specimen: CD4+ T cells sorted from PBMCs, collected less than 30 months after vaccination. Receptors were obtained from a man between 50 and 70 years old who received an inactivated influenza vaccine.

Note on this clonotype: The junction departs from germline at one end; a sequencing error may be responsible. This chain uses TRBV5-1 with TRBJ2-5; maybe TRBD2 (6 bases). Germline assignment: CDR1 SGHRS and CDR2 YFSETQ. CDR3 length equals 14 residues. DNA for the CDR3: TGCGCCAGCGGCTTGAGGGTTAGCGGAGAGACCCAGTACTTC. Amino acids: CASGLRVSGETQYF.

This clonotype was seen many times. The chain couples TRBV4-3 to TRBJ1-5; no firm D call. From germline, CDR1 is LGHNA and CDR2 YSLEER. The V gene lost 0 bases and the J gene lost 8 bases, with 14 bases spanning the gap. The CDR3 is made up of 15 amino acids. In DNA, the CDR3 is TGCGCCAGCAGCCAAGATATTCGTTCAGATAAGCCCCAGCATTTT. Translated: CASSQDIRSDKPQHF.

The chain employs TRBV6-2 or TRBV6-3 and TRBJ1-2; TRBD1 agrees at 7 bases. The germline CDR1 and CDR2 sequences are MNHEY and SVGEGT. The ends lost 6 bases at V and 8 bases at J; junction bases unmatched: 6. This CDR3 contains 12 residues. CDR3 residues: CASRGQTQGYTF. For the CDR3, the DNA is TGTGCCAGCAGGGGACAGACGCAGGGCTACACCTTC.

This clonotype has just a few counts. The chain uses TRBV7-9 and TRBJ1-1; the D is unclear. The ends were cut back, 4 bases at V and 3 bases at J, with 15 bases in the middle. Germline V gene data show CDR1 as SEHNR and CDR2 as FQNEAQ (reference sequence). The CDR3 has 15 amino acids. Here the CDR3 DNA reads TGTGCCAGCAGCTCCACCCCAGGAGTCGACACTGAAGCTTTCTTT. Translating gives CASSSTPGVDTEAFF.

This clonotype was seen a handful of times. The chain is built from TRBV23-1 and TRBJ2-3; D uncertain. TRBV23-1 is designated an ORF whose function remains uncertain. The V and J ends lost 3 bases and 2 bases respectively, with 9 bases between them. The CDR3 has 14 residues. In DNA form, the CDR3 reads TGCGCCAGCAGTCACAGCAGTCCCACAGATACGCAGTATTTT. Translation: CASSHSSPTDTQYF.

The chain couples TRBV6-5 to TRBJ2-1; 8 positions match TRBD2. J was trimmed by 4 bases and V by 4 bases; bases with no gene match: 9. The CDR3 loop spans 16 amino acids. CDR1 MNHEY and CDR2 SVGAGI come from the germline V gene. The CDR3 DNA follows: TGTGCCAGCAGTTCGCGACTAGCGAAGAGATACAATGAGCAGTTCTTC. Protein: CASSSRLAKRYNEQFF.

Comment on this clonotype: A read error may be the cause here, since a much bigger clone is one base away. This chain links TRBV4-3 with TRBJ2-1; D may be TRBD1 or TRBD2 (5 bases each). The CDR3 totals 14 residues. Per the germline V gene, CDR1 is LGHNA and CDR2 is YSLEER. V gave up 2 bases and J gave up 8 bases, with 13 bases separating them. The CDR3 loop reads CASSQTARDDEQFF. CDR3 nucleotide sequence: TGCGCCAGCAGCCAAACCGCCAGGGACGATGAGCAGTTCTTC.

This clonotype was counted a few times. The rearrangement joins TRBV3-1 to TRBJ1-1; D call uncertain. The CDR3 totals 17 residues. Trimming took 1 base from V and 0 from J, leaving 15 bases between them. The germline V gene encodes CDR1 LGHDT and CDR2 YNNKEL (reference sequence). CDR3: CASSQAPIRALNTEAFF. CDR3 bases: TGTGCCAGCAGCCAAGCCCCGATACGAGCTCTGAACACTGAAGCTTTCTTT.

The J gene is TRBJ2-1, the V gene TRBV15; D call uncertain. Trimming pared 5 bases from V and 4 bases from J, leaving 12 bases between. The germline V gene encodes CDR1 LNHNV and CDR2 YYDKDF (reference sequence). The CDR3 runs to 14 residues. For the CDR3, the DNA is TGTGCCACCAGCGGGCCTCTCCCATACAATGAGCAGTTCTTC. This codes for CATSGPLPYNEQFF.

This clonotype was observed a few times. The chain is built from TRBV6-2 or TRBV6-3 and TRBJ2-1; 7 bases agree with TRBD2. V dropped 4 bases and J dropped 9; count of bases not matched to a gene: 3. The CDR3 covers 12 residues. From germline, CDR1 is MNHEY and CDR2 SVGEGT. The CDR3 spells CASSFSGAEQFF. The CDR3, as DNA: TGTGCCAGCAGTTTCAGCGGGGCTGAGCAGTTCTTC.

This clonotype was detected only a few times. The CDR3 DNA reads as TGTGCCCACCAGCGGGACTCCTCCTACAATGAGCAGTTCTTC. Its translation is CAHQRDSSYNEQFF. The V gene is TRBV28, the J gene TRBJ2-1, with 7 bases fitting TRBD2. The CDR3 loop spans 14 amino acids. In germline, CDR1 is MDHEN, CDR2 SYDVKM. V dropped 11 bases and J dropped 0; count of bases not matched to a gene: 7.

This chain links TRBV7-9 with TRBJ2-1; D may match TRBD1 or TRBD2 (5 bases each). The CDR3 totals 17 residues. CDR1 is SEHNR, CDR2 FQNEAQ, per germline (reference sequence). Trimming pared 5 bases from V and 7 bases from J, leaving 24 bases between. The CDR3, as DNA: TGTGCCAGCAGCCTCCTACCGCTGAGGGGCCGTGAGAATGAGCAGTTCTTC. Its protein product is CASSLLPLRGRENEQFF.

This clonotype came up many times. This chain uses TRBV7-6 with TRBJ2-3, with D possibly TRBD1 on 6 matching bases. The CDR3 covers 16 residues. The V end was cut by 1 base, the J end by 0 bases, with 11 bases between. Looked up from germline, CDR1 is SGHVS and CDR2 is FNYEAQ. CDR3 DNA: TGTGCCAGCAGCTTAGTACAGGGTTCTAGCACAGATACGCAGTATTTT. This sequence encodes CASSLVQGSSTDTQYF. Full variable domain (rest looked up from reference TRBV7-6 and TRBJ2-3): GAGVSQSPRYKVTKRGQDVALRCDPISGHVSLYWYRQALGQGPEFLTYFNYEAQQDKSGLPNDRFSAERPEGSISTLTIQRTEQRDSAMYRCASSLVQGSSTDTQYFGPGTRLTVL.

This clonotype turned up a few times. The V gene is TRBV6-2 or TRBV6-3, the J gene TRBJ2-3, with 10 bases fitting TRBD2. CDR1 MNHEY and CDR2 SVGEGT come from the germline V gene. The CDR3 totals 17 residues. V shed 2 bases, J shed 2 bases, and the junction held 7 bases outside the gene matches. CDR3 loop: CASSYDLAGANTDTQYF. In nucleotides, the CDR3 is TGTGCCAGCAGTTACGATCTAGCGGGGGCAAACACAGATACGCAGTATTTT.

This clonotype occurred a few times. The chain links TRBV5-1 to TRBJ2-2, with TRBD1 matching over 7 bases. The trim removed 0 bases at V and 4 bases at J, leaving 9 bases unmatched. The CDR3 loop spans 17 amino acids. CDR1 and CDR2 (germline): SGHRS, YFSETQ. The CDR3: CASSLAHGQVRTGELFF. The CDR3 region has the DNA TGCGCCAGCAGCTTGGCCCACGGACAGGTCCGCACCGGGGAGCTGTTTTTT. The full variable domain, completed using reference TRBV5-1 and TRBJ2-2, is KAGVTQTPRYLIKTRGQQVTLSCSPISGHRSVSWYQQTPGQGLQFLFEYFSETQRNKGNFPGRFSGRQFSNSRSEMNVSTLELGDSALYLCASSLAHGQVRTGELFFGEGSRLTVL.